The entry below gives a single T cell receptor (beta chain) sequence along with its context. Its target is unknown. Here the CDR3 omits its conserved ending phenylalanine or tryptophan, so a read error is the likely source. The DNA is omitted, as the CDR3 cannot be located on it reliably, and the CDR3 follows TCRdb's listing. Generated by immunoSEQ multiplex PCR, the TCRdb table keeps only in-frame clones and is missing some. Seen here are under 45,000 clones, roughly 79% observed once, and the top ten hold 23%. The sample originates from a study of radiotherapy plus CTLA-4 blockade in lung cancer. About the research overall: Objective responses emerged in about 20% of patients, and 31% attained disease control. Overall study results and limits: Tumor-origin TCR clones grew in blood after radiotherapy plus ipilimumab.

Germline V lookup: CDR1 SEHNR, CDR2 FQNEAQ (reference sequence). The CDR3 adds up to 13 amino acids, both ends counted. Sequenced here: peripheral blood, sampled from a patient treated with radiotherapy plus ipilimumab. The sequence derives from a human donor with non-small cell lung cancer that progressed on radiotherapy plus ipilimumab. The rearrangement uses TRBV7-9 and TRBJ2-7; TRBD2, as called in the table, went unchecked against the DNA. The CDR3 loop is CASSFAGPSTPYL.